These T cell receptor beta chains were read from a single sample in a study of a mutant IDH1 vaccine in newly diagnosed glioma. These receptors have no known antigen. Here immunoSEQ multiplex PCR was the method, and the copy in TCRdb shows in-frame clones only, minus some. This sample yields 25,000 to 30,000 clones, of which more than 65% are seen a single time; less than 9.5% belongs to the top ten. Material: PBMCs, obtained from a glioma patient whose treatment included an IDH1 peptide vaccine. These receptors were collected from a man aged 35-49 years with glioma. Some clones in this sample may be carry-over from other donors' samples. Both conserved end residues are part of each CDR3. A D gene is named only where the DNA matches it firmly. Only part of the rows carry a size: once, few, many, or a class if the clone is expanded.

j_call d_call clone_size v_call cdr3_aa cdr3_nt
TRBJ1-4 TRBD1 - TRBV18 CASSQGTGGSEKLFF TGTGCCAGCTCCCAAGGGACAGGGGGCTCTGAAAAACTGTTTTTT
TRBJ2-1 - - TRBV7-9 CASTPMGLGDDEQFF TGTGCCAGCACCCCCATGGGCCTCGGGGACGATGAGCAGTTCTTC
TRBJ1-1 TRBD1 few TRBV6-5 CASSYGQAGGEAFF TGTGCCAGCAGTTACGGACAGGCGGGGGGTGAAGCTTTCTTT
TRBJ2-5 TRBD1 - TRBV9 CASSPRPTGGKETQYF TGTGCCAGCAGCCCCCGTCCGACAGGGGGCAAAGAGACCCAGTACTTC
TRBJ1-1 - once TRBV4-2 CASSQVLGRDLTEAFF TGTGCCAGCAGCCAAGTGTTGGGACGGGACCTGACTGAAGCTTTCTTT
TRBJ2-7 TRBD1 - TRBV6-6 CASRPTGGHAYEQYF TGTGCCAGCAGACCTACAGGGGGCCACGCCTACGAGCAGTACTTC
TRBJ1-5 TRBD1 - TRBV10-2 CASSARQGIQPQHF TGCGCCAGCAGTGCAAGACAGGGGATCCAGCCCCAGCATTTT
TRBJ2-6 - - TRBV27 CASRSIAGANVLTF TGTGCCAGCAGGTCAATAGCTGGGGCCAACGTCCTGACTTTC
TRBJ1-2 - - TRBV6-5 CASSYESTVYYGYTF TGTGCCAGCAGTTACGAATCGACGGTGTACTATGGCTACACCTTC
TRBJ2-5 - - TRBV27 CASSLQDGETQYF TGTGCCAGCAGTTTACAGGACGGGGAGACCCAGTACTTC
TRBJ2-3 TRBD2 - TRBV5-8 CASSSPYRPTSGGTDTQYF TGTGCCAGCAGCTCACCTTACAGACCCACTAGCGGGGGCACAGATACGCAGTATTTT
TRBJ1-4 TRBD1 - TRBV7-9 CASSLGQGAANEKLFF TGTGCCAGCAGCTTAGGACAGGGGGCAGCTAATGAAAAACTGTTTTTT
TRBJ2-7 - few TRBV7-9 CASSLEGAAHEQYF TGTGCCAGCAGCTTAGAGGGCGCTGCCCACGAGCAGTACTTC
TRBJ1-2 - - TRBV5-1 CASSLLGTAINYGYTF TGCGCCAGCAGCTTACTTGGGACGGCTATTAACTATGGCTACACCTTC
TRBJ1-3 - - TRBV28 CASSLRAGYGNTIYF TGTGCCAGCAGTTTACGGGCAGGGTACGGAAACACCATATATTTT
TRBJ1-6 - few TRBV6-1 CASRVEGSPLHF TGTGCCAGCAGAGTAGAGGGGTCACCCCTCCACTTT
TRBJ1-1 - medium-sized TRBV12-5 CASGLVPILSGGMNTEAFF TGTGCTAGTGGTTTGGTACCCATCCTTTCTGGGGGCATGAACACTGAAGCTTTCTTT
TRBJ2-7 - - TRBV5-1 CASSYSSYEQYF TGCGCCAGCAGCTATTCATCCTACGAGCAGTACTTC
TRBJ2-2 TRBD2 - TRBV4-1 CASSPPVVAGGLTGELFF TGCGCCAGCAGCCCCCCTGTAGTAGCGGGGGGATTAACCGGGGAGCTGTTTTTT
TRBJ1-1 TRBD1 - TRBV2 CASILRGRDTEAFF TGTGCCAGCATATTGAGGGGGCGAGACACTGAAGCTTTCTTT
TRBJ1-5 - few TRBV19 CASSIEGVEGNQPQHF TGTGCCAGTAGTATAGAGGGGGTTGAGGGCAATCAGCCCCAGCATTTT
TRBJ1-5 - - TRBV28 CASSRDRVEPQHF TGTGCCAGCAGCCGGGACCGAGTGGAGCCCCAGCATTTT
TRBJ1-4 TRBD1 few TRBV20-1 CSAKGAGHLF TGCAGTGCTAAGGGGGCCGGCCATCTTTTT
TRBJ2-7 - - TRBV12-5 CASGSGGAASYEQYF TGTGCTAGTGGGTCCGGGGGCGCGGCTTCCTACGAGCAGTACTTC
TRBJ2-5 - few TRBV29-1 CSVPGYPYQETQYF TGCAGCGTTCCGGGCTACCCGTACCAAGAGACCCAGTACTTC
TRBJ2-7 TRBD1 - TRBV7-6 CASSLDRGPSYEQYF TGTGCCAGCAGCTTAGACAGGGGGCCGTCCTACGAGCAGTACTTC
TRBJ2-1 TRBD1 - TRBV13 CASSARQGARNEQFF TGTGCCAGCAGCGCACGACAGGGGGCAAGAAATGAGCAGTTCTTC
TRBJ1-6 - - TRBV19 CASSGGHHNSPLHF TGTGCCAGTAGTGGAGGACACCATAATTCACCCCTCCACTTT
TRBJ1-1 - - TRBV9 CASSIDGSGMTEAFF TGTGCCAGCAGCATCGACGGGTCGGGGATGACTGAAGCTTTCTTT
TRBJ2-1 TRBD2 - TRBV11-2 CASSYSGGEYNEQFF TGTGCCAGCAGCTATAGCGGGGGGGAATACAATGAGCAGTTCTTC
TRBJ1-2 TRBD1 - TRBV19 CASSRDRPINYGYTF TGTGCCAGTAGTAGGGACAGGCCGATAAACTATGGCTACACCTTC
TRBJ1-2 TRBD1 - TRBV6-6 CASSYSGTGGYGYTF TGTGCCAGCAGTTACTCGGGGACAGGGGGCTATGGCTACACCTTC
TRBJ1-5 - once TRBV30 CAWSVRGSNRNQPQHF TGTGCCTGGAGTGTACGGGGGTCAAATCGCAATCAGCCCCAGCATTTT
TRBJ2-2 - - TRBV30 CAWRDQTRGFTGELFF TGTGCCTGGAGGGACCAGACCAGGGGTTTTACCGGGGAGCTGTTTTTT
TRBJ2-7 - - TRBV28 CASSFLADAPYEQYF TGTGCCAGCAGTTTTTTGGCGGACGCACCCTACGAGCAGTACTTC
TRBJ1-2 TRBD1 few TRBV6-1 CASSGRDRGFVLVGYTF TGTGCCAGCAGTGGCCGGGACAGGGGATTTGTATTAGTTGGCTACACCTTC
TRBJ2-5 TRBD2 - TRBV5-1 CASSPSGGAGETQYF TGCGCCAGCAGCCCCTCCGGGGGGGCGGGAGAGACCCAGTACTTC
TRBJ1-4 - - TRBV11-2 CASSKGLTNEKLFF TGTGCCAGCAGTAAGGGGTTAACTAATGAAAAACTGTTTTTT
TRBJ2-5 - - TRBV5-6 CASSFVGQETQYF TGTGCCAGCAGCTTTGTTGGGCAGGAGACCCAGTACTTC
TRBJ2-5 TRBD2 - TRBV6-6 CASRLPLAGGQETQYF TGTGCCAGCAGGCTGCCTCTAGCGGGGGGGCAAGAGACCCAGTACTTC
TRBJ2-7 - - TRBV27 CRATGKNPYEQYF TGCCGTGCGACCGGGAAAAACCCCTACGAGCAGTACTTC
TRBJ2-4 - - TRBV5-8 CASSEGIRNIQYF TGTGCCAGCAGCGAAGGAATAAGAAACATTCAGTACTTC
TRBJ1-2 - - TRBV15 CATSSGRVGGYTF TGTGCCACCAGCTCCGGAAGGGTCGGGGGCTACACCTTC
TRBJ1-3 - few TRBV5-8 CASSLTTGASGGTIYF TGTGCCAGCAGCCTGACGACGGGGGCTAGTGGGGGGACCATATATTTT
TRBJ1-5 - - TRBV2 CASRVQGLNQPQHF TGTGCCAGCAGGGTACAGGGCCTTAATCAGCCCCAGCATTTT
TRBJ2-1 TRBD2 - TRBV2 CASGLAGYLNEQFF TGTGCCAGCGGCTTAGCGGGGTATTTGAATGAGCAGTTCTTC
TRBJ2-5 - medium-sized TRBV7-8 CASSQPPGMQYKRAQYF TGTGCCAGCAGCCAGCCTCCAGGGATGCAATATAAGAGGGCCCAGTACTTC
TRBJ1-6 - - TRBV4-3 CASSPHVRTGSSPLHF TGCGCCAGCAGCCCTCACGTTAGAACAGGTTCCTCACCCCTCCACTTT